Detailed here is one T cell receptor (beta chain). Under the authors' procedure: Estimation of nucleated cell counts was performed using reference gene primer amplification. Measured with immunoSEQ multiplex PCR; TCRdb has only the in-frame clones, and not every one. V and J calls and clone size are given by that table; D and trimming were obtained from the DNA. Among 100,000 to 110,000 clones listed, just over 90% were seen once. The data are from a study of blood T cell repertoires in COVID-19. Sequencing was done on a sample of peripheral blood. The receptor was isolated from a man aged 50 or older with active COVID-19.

The CDR3 DNA follows: TGTGCCAGTAAAATAGGGGCTCAGGGATACAATGAGCAGTTCTTC. It is translated as CASKIGAQGYNEQFF. The chain links TRBV19 to TRBJ2-1; TRBD1 is a possible D gene (5 bases). The CDR3 totals 15 residues. In germline, CDR1 is LNHDA, CDR2 SQIVND (reference sequence). V was cut by 7 bases and J by 4 bases, with 17 bases left in between.